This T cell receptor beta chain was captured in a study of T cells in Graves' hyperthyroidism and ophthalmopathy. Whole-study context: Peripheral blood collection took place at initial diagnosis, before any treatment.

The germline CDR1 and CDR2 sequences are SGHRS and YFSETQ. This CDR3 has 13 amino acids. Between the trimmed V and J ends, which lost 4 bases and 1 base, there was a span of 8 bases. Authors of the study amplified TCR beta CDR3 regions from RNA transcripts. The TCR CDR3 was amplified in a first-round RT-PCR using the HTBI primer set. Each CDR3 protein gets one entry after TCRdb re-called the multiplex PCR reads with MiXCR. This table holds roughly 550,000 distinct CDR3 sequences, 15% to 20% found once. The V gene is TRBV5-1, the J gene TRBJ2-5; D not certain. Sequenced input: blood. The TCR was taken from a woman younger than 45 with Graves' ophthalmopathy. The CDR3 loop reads CASSLSPQETQYF. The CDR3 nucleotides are TGCGCCAGCAGCCTATCCCCCCAAGAGACCCAGTACTTC.